This T cell receptor beta chain was obtained from a study of blood T cell repertoires in COVID-19. Those enrolled, adults aged about 18 to 89 years, came from some 23 US areas. With V trimmed by 1 base and J by 4 bases, 5 bases remained unmatched. The length of the CDR3 is 15 residues. The germline gives CDR1 MNHEY, CDR2 SVGAGI. Data came from immunoSEQ multiplex PCR; TCRdb stores just in-frame clones and leaves some out. There are roughly 280,000 clones in the sample; more than 85% occur only once, and about 3% lies in the top ten. The origin of this receptor is a man aged 35 to 55 who had been exposed to COVID-19. The chain combines TRBV6-5 with TRBJ2-5, with TRBD1 identical over 8 bases. Material: PBMCs or T cells enriched from blood (not recorded which). The CDR3 loop reads CASSYFQGATETQYF. The CDR3 region has the DNA TGTGCCAGCAGTTACTTTCAGGGGGCGACAGAGACCCAGTACTTC.